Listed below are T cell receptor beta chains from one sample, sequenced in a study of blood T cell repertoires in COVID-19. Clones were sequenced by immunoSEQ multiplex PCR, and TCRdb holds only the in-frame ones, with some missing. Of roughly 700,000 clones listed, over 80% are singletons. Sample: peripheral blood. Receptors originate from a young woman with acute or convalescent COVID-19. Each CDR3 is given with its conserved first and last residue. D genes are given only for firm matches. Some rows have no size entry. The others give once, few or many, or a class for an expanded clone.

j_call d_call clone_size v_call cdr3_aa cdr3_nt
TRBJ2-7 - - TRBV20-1 CSASNPEVPEQYF TGCAGTGCTAGTAACCCCGAGGTCCCCGAGCAGTACTTC
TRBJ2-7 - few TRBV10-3 CAISELRAYEQYF TGTGCCATCAGTGAGTTGAGGGCCTACGAGCAGTACTTC
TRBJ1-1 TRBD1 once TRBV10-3 CAITPDRQGSAFF TGTGCCATCACCCCGGACAGGCAAGGTTCAGCTTTCTTT
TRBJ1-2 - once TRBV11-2 CASSRPGLGGYTF TGTGCCAGCAGCCGACCGGGACTGGGTGGCTACACCTTC
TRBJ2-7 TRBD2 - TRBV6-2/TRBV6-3 CASSSTSGGPVEQYF TGTGCCAGCAGTTCTACTAGCGGGGGGCCTGTCGAGCAGTACTTC
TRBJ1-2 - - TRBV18 CASSLERVKRGGYTF TGTGCCAGCTCACTCGAGCGGGTCAAACGTGGTGGCTACACCTTC
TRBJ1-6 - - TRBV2 CASRPGANSPLHF TGTGCCAGCAGACCTGGAGCCAATTCACCCCTCCACTTT
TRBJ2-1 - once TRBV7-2 CASSSGSYSPNEQFF TGTGCCAGCTCTTCCGGATCGTACAGCCCCAATGAGCAGTTCTTC
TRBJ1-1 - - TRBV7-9 CASSQRGRGRNTEAFF TGTGCCAGCAGCCAAAGAGGGAGGGGAAGGAACACTGAAGCTTTCTTT
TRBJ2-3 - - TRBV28 CASSLGQPRDTQYF TGTGCCAGCAGCCTAGGACAGCCTAGGGATACGCAGTATTTT